The TCR beta chain described here comes from a study of cytomegalovirus exposure and HLA in healthy donors. Findings and caveats of the study: In a later analysis, TCR beta V- and J-gene trimming was associated with a missense DCLRE1C variant. Some highly shared sequence variants likely arose as a pipeline artifact.

About this clone: The antigen is not known.

Use of 60 Vbeta and 13 Jbeta primers characterized the PCR. Original processing methods: Counted up in a later analysis, unique TCR beta chains came to 65 million to 80 million, with around 10 million shared. Sequencing was performed with immunoSEQ multiplex PCR; in TCRdb, only in-frame clones are kept and a portion is missing. That table is the source of V, J and clone size, and D and trimming were worked out from the DNA. Of about 170,000 clones listed, just under 80% were seen once; the top ten hold approximately 3.4%. Germline CDR1 reads SGHRS; CDR2 reads YFSETQ. With V trimmed by 3 bases and J by 2 bases, 11 bases remained unmatched. The CDR3 has 17 residues.

The chain employs TRBV5-1 and TRBJ2-1; TRBD1 aligns across 7 bases. The sequencing sample was made of PBMCs. This TCR derives from a woman between 45 and 60 years old in good health and CMV-seropositive. The CDR3 protein is CASSSARQGMTYNEQFF. The CDR3 coding sequence is TGCGCCAGCAGCTCGGCCCGACAGGGTATGACCTACAATGAGCAGTTCTTC.